The 20 T cell receptor beta chains in this list originate from one sample, sequenced in a study of human T cells and chemical hapten exposure. TCRdb re-called the 5' RACE reads with MiXCR, one entry per CDR3 protein. Among under 150,000 distinct CDR3 sequences listed, roughly a fifth were seen once. Extraction yielded total RNA from whole blood (unfractionated). These receptor sequences come from a human donor in good health.

At least ten counts were recorded for this clonotype. This rearrangement joins TRBV4-1 to TRBJ1-1; the D gene is possibly TRBD1 (5 bases). V lost 6 bases and J lost 0, with 17 bases in between. Looked up from germline, CDR1 is MGHRA and CDR2 is YSYEKL. This CDR3 comprises 16 residues. The CDR3 loop reads CASSQQQGGMNTEAFF. In DNA form, the CDR3 reads TGCGCCAGCAGTCAACAGCAGGGCGGGATGAACACTGAAGCTTTCTTT.

The chain has TRBV6-6 and TRBJ1-6; D remains ambiguous. The length of the CDR3 is 14 residues. The germline V gene encodes CDR1 MNHNY and CDR2 SVGAGI (reference sequence). The V gene lost 3 bases and the J gene lost 8 bases, with 11 bases spanning the gap. The DNA for the CDR3 is TGTGCCAGCAGTTATGCGGGTGGGGATTCACCCCTCCACTTT. It yields the protein CASSYAGGDSPLHF.

The chain recombines TRBV5-5 with TRBJ2-1, with 8 bases aligning to TRBD1. This CDR3 has 15 residues. CDR1 and CDR2 (germline): SGHKS, YYEKEE (reference sequence). The J segment lost 2 bases and the V segment lost 4 bases, leaving 5 bases of the junction unmatched. CDR3: CASSGGQGTYNEQFF. For the CDR3, the DNA is TGTGCCAGCAGCGGTGGACAGGGCACCTACAATGAGCAGTTCTTC.

The chain links TRBV2 to TRBJ2-3; D perhaps matches TRBD2 (6 bases). V was cut by 2 bases and J by 1 base, with 13 bases left in between. The CDR3 loop spans 16 amino acids. Germline CDR1 is SNHLY and CDR2 is FYNNEI. The CDR3 coding sequence is TGTGCCAGCAGTGAACGTGCCGGGGGAGGCACAGATACGCAGTATTTT. Protein product: CASSERAGGGTDTQYF.

The chain carries TRBV19 and TRBJ2-1, with 7 bases identical to TRBD2. V trimming: 6 bases; J trimming: 3 bases; junction bases outside the gene matches: 8. CDR3 length: 15 residues. Germline loops: CDR1 LNHDA, CDR2 SQIVND (reference sequence). This CDR3 reads CASSLAGGDYNEQFF. CDR3 coding DNA: TGTGCCAGTAGCTTAGCGGGTGGGGACTACAATGAGCAGTTCTTC.

This clonotype was observed once. V gene TRBV6-1 combines with J gene TRBJ2-7; 7 positions match TRBD2. The CDR3 totals 14 residues. Germline CDR1 and CDR2: MNHNS and SASEGT. After removal of 3 bases from V and 2 bases from J, the junction contained 4 bases not matched to a gene. Here the CDR3 DNA reads TGTGCCAGCAGTGAGGGGAGGGGCCCCTACGAGCAGTACTTC. The encoded protein is CASSEGRGPYEQYF.

The genes are TRBV24-1 and TRBJ1-3; D call uncertain. In germline, CDR1 is KGHDR, CDR2 SFDVKD. This CDR3 spans 16 amino acids. V lost 0 bases to trimming and J lost 0 bases, with 8 bases between them. The CDR3 here is CATSDLVAASGNTIYF. In nucleotides, the CDR3 is TGTGCCACCAGTGATTTGGTCGCAGCCTCTGGAAACACCATATATTTT.

Only a few counts were recorded for this clonotype. The CDR3 spells CASSLMGQTSTDTQYF. CDR3 nucleotide sequence: TGTGCCAGCAGCTTAATGGGGCAGACTAGCACAGATACGCAGTATTTT. V and J are TRBV7-3 and TRBJ2-3; TRBD1 is a possible D gene (5 bases). Trimming cost V 1 base and J 0 bases, with 11 bases left between them. CDR1 is SGHTA and CDR2 is FQGTGA in the germline V gene. The CDR3 covers 16 residues.

V usage is TRBV7-2 and J usage is TRBJ2-7; D is perhaps TRBD2 (5 bases). The CDR3 runs 15 residues. CDR1 and CDR2 from the germline V gene are SGHTA and FQGNSA. The ends were cut back, 5 bases at V and 2 bases at J, with 16 bases in the middle. In DNA form, the CDR3 reads TGTGCCAGCAGCACCGGTCCCGGAGGTACCTACGAGCAGTACTTC. This sequence encodes CASSTGPGGTYEQYF. Complete variable domain (other parts from reference TRBV7-2 and TRBJ2-7): GAGVSQSPSNKVTEKGKDVELRCDPISGHTALYWYRQSLGQGLEFLIYFQGNSAPDKSGLPSDRFSAERTGGSVSTLTIQRTQQEDSAVYLCASSTGPGGTYEQYFGPGTRLTVT.

This rearrangement joins TRBV28 to TRBJ2-5; D gene unclear. The CDR3 totals 12 residues. V gave up 6 bases and J gave up 5 bases, with 10 bases separating them. Germline V gene data show CDR1 as MDHEN and CDR2 as SYDVKM. The CDR3 protein is CASSRDGETQYF. DNA of the CDR3: TGTGCCAGCAGCCGCGATGGGGAGACCCAGTACTTC.

The V call is TRBV24-1, the J call TRBJ2-1; unclear D gene. There are 13 residues in the CDR3. Deletions cut 3 bases from V and 7 bases from J, with 9 bases between. Germline assignment: CDR1 KGHDR and CDR2 SFDVKD. CDR3 residues: CATSDAGRNEQFF. CDR3 nucleotides: TGTGCCACCAGTGATGCTGGACGGAATGAGCAGTTCTTC.

This clonotype occurred many times. The chain links TRBV19 to TRBJ2-7; 10 nucleotides agree with TRBD2. CDR3 length: 13 residues. Germline CDR1 reads LNHDA; CDR2 reads SQIVND (reference sequence). V lost 4 bases and J lost 5; bases outside the gene matches: 2. The DNA of the CDR3 is TGTGCCAGTAGTACCGGACTAGCGGACGAGCAGTACTTC. This translates into CASSTGLADEQYF.

The chain joins TRBV5-8 to TRBJ2-5; 9 bases match TRBD1. With 4 bases clipped from V and 3 bases from J, the junction kept 4 bases outside the gene matches. The CDR3 sequence is 14 residues long. Germline assignment: CDR1 SGHTS and CDR2 YDEGEE. The CDR3 sequence: CASSTRTGEETQYF. The CDR3 DNA sequence: TGTGCCAGCAGCACCCGGACAGGGGAAGAGACCCAGTACTTC.

This clonotype was detected a few times. The chain has TRBV10-3 and TRBJ1-3; no firm D call. This CDR3 region has 12 residues. Germline V CDR1 and CDR2: ENHRY, SYGVKD. V shed 3 bases and J shed 1 base, with 1 base lying between them. CDR3 coding DNA: TGTGCCATCAGTGAATCTGGAAACACCATATATTTT. This sequence encodes CAISESGNTIYF.

The chain couples TRBV28 to TRBJ1-2, with TRBD1 matching over 10 bases. The trim removed 6 bases at V and 9 bases at J, leaving 10 bases unmatched. The CDR3 sequence is 14 residues long. Germline-derived CDR1 and CDR2 are MDHEN and SYDVKM. In nucleotides, the CDR3 is TGTGCCAGCAGCCTGCCGGGACAGGGGCATCGCTACACCTTC. This encodes CASSLPGQGHRYTF.

This rearrangement joins TRBV29-1 to TRBJ1-1; maybe TRBD1 (6 bases). The germline V gene has CDR1 SQVTM and CDR2 ANQGSEA. The V end lost 2 bases, the J end lost 5 bases, and 9 bases lay between the germline ends. The CDR3 consists of 12 residues. The CDR3 region is CSVERGDTEAFF. The CDR3 region has the DNA TGCAGCGTTGAAAGGGGGGATACTGAAGCTTTCTTT.

The chain couples TRBV18 to TRBJ1-1, with D perhaps matching TRBD1 (6 bases). Trimming left V 1 base short and J 1 base short, with 10 bases between. The CDR3 contains 15 residues. Per germline, CDR1 KGHSH and CDR2 LQKENI. The CDR3 region has the DNA TGTGCCAGCTCACCACGGGGGGACACGAACACTGAAGCTTTCTTT. Translated, it gives CASSPRGDTNTEAFF.

In this sample, this clonotype turned up a few times. The DNA of the CDR3 is TGTGCTAGTGCATTGGAGGCTGGGCCCCAGCATTTT. Its protein product is CASALEAGPQHF. The chain carries TRBV12-5 and TRBJ1-5; no clear D. This CDR3 spans 12 amino acids. Trimming took 7 bases from V and 9 from J, leaving 13 bases between them. Germline CDR1 is LGHNT and CDR2 is FRNRAP. The full variable domain, in which reference TRBV12-5 and TRBJ1-5 provide the parts outside the CDR3, is DARVTQTPRHKVTEMGQEVTMRCQPILGHNTVFWYRQTMMQGLELLAYFRNRAPLDDSGMPKDRFSAEMPDATLATLKIQPSEPRDSAVYFCASALEAGPQHFGDGTRLSIL.

The V call is TRBV4-1, the J call TRBJ2-7; either TRBD1 or TRBD2 may fit D (5 bases each). The CDR3 extends over 15 amino acids. The V end was cut by 1 base, the J end by 0 bases, with 10 bases between. The germline V gene encodes CDR1 MGHRA and CDR2 YSYEKL. CDR3 in DNA: TGCGCCAGCAGCCAAGTAGGGACCAGCTCCTACGAGCAGTACTTC. Translated, it gives CASSQVGTSSYEQYF.

The chain carries TRBV28 and TRBJ1-1, with D perhaps TRBD1 (5 bases). From germline, CDR1 is MDHEN and CDR2 SYDVKM. V was trimmed by 5 bases and J by 4 bases, leaving 20 bases between them. The CDR3 is made up of 16 amino acids. The DNA for the CDR3 is TGTGCCAGCAGTGCAGTACCGGGACCTCCACTCACTGAAGCTTTCTTT. It yields the protein CASSAVPGPPLTEAFF.